This record covers a single TCR beta chain. Its recognized antigen is unknown. Base qualities are not recorded, but no much larger clone differs from it by a single base. TCRbeta CDR3 regions were amplified from genomic DNA using the immunoSEQ Assay, a bias-controlled multiplex PCR. As for the original processing: The number of nucleated cells in each sample was estimated from the amplification of reference gene primers within the assay. To quantify the absolute abundance of each unique TCRbeta CDR3 rearrangement, sequence reads were collapsed and filtered. For each sample, productive Simpson clonality was calculated as the square root of Simpson's diversity index over productive rearrangements. TCRdb mirrors the immuneACCESS table, restricted to in-frame sequences. Some clones are absent from its copies; in checked studies, under half trace to an unresolved V gene, and the reason for the others is unknown. The V and J calls and clone size come from that table; D and trimming were worked out from the DNA. The sample table records approximately 50,000 clones; over 75% of these occur just once. The ten largest clones represent approximately 6.2% of the sample.

This record belongs to a study of blood T cell repertoires in COVID-19 (dated by TCRdb to between 2020 and 2021). Broadly, across the study: Collaborator samples came from the United States, Italy and Spain and covered acute and convalescent phases of COVID-19. The prospective study material was composed of cDNA or gDNA derived from T cells, B-cell-depleted T cells, or PBMCs. Subjects who had been exposed to COVID-19, were actively infected with it, or had recovered from it provided the deeply sampled blood TCRbeta repertoires that made up the dataset. The repertoires were made available in a free public database intended to serve as a resource for research on the immune response to SARS-CoV-2. The samples were drawn from the first 160 participants of the ongoing ImmuneRACE study and from over 950 subjects provided by 6 global collaborators. The sample metadata nearly always contained a de-identified subject ID, COVID-19 status, age in years and sex. Where available, HLA class I and class II types were taken from metadata supplied by the sample provider and were not determined by assay-based typing.

Whole blood was collected in K2EDTA tubes by collaborating institutions according to the institutions' own protocols. For TCRbeta analysis, collaborators shipped samples in one of three forms: frozen whole blood, isolated PBMCs, or DNA extracted from either of those sample types. General conclusions and limits of the study: The quantity of clinical and demographic metadata differed by source and by participant and was supplied without curation.

From the germline V gene, CDR1 is SGHTA and CDR2 is FQGTGA. V and J lose 2 bases and 8 bases, and a span of 13 bases separates them. The CDR3 goes from the cysteine to the phenylalanine over 14 residues. The only DNA kept is the CDR3, 42 bases in frame from the first base. The origin of this receptor is a man aged 40-55 years with acute or convalescent COVID-19. Sequencing was performed on peripheral blood. This sequence uses TRBV7-3 and TRBJ2-1, with no confident D gene call. The nucleotide sequence is TGTGCCAGCAGCTTAGATGGCCTGCAGGATGAGCAGTTCTTC. Protein translation: CASSLDGLQDEQFF. Here the CDR3 is joined to the reference TRBV7-3 and TRBJ2-1 genes, and the full variable domain is: GAGVSQTPSNKVTEKGKYVELRCDPISGHTALYWYRQSLGQGPEFLIYFQGTGAADDSGLPNDRFFAVRPEGSVSTLKIQRTERGDSAVYLCASSLDGLQDEQFFGPGTRLTVL.